The rows below give T cell receptor beta chains drawn from one sample of a study of control samples from healthy donors and cancer patients. Clones were sequenced by immunoSEQ multiplex PCR, and TCRdb holds only the in-frame ones, with some missing. Seen here are 100,000 to 150,000 clones, approximately 93% observed once, and the top ten hold 7.8%. The material sequenced was blood. These TCRs come from a woman younger than 30 in good health. Both conserved end residues are part of each CDR3. The order of the fields is J gene, V gene, D gene, clone size, CDR3 DNA, CDR3 protein. The D gene is left open where the match is weak. Clone size is shown for a subset of rows, as once, few, many or a class of expanded clone.

TRBJ2-3,TRBV6-1,.,.,TGTGCCAGCAGTGATTTGGGGACCTCCCGCCTAAGAGTTGACACAGATACGCAGTATTTT,CASSDLGTSRLRVDTDTQYF
TRBJ2-1,TRBV24-1,TRBD2,.,TGTGCCACCAGTCAGCCTAGCGGGGTCGAGCAGTTCTTC,CATSQPSGVEQFF
TRBJ2-6,TRBV7-3,.,.,TGTGCCAGCAGCCCGGGACGACTAAGCTCTGGGGCCAACGTCCTGACTTTC,CASSPGRLSSGANVLTF
TRBJ2-5,TRBV29-1,.,.,TGCAGCGTTGAAGGGACCCGGGAGACCCAGTACTTC,CSVEGTRETQYF
TRBJ2-7,TRBV30,TRBD1,once,TGTGCCTGGCGGGACAGATCTTACGAGCAGTACTTC,CAWRDRSYEQYF
TRBJ2-2,TRBV6-5,.,.,TGTGCCAGCAGTTACAGGCCACTAGGAGCCGGGGAGCTGTTTTTT,CASSYRPLGAGELFF
TRBJ2-6,TRBV28,.,.,TGTGCCAGTCGAGGATCTGGGGCCAACGTCCTGACTTTC,CASRGSGANVLTF
TRBJ2-5,TRBV7-9,.,few,TGTGCCAGCAGCGCTCTGGGGAGGAGGGAGCGTGAGACCCAGTACTTC,CASSALGRRERETQYF
TRBJ2-1,TRBV9,TRBD2,.,TGTGCCAGCAGCGAGACTAGCGGGAGCTTCGAGCAGTTCTTC,CASSETSGSFEQFF
TRBJ2-5,TRBV9,TRBD2,.,TGTGCCAGCTCCCGGACTAGCGGGAGTTGGGGGACCCAGTACTTC,CASSRTSGSWGTQYF
TRBJ2-7,TRBV20-1,.,once,TGCAGTGGGGCAGGGGACAACGAGCAGTACTTC,CSGAGDNEQYF
TRBJ1-2,TRBV12-5,TRBD1,.,TGTGCTAGTGGCGTGACAGGGGGCAGCTATGGCTACACCTTC,CASGVTGGSYGYTF
TRBJ1-4,TRBV4-1,TRBD1,once,TGCGCCAGCAAACACCCTGACAGGGGGCAAGAAAAACTGTTTTTT,CASKHPDRGQEKLFF
TRBJ2-7,TRBV28,.,.,TGTGCCAGCATCTCGGTGGGCGAGCAGTACTTC,CASISVGEQYF
TRBJ2-1,TRBV24-1,.,medium-sized,TGTGCCACCAGTGAGGGGGAAGGTGAGCAGTTCTTC,CATSEGEGEQFF
TRBJ2-2,TRBV7-2,TRBD2,.,TGTGCCAGCAGTCGAAATAGCGGGAGTGCGGCAACCGGGGAGCTGTTTTTT,CASSRNSGSAATGELFF
TRBJ2-3,TRBV5-5,.,.,TGTGCCAGCAGCCCGGGAAGCACAGATACGCAGTATTTT,CASSPGSTDTQYF
TRBJ1-2,TRBV7-2,TRBD1,.,TGTGCCAGCAACCCCTTGGGGCCCTCACAGGGGGCGGGTGGCTACACCTTC,CASNPLGPSQGAGGYTF
TRBJ1-4,TRBV7-2,TRBD1,.,TGTGCCAGCAGCTTAGGGGGGTCAGGGGGAGAAAAACTGTTTTTT,CASSLGGSGGEKLFF
TRBJ2-7,TRBV2,TRBD1,.,TGTGCCAGCAGTCGACAGGGAGAAACCTACGAGCAGTACTTC,CASSRQGETYEQYF
TRBJ1-1,TRBV10-1,.,.,TGCGCCAGCAGCATTATTGGACCAGAAGCTTTCTTT,CASSIIGPEAFF
TRBJ1-1,TRBV6-1,.,.,TGTGCCAGCAACCGGGGGGCGGTCGACACTGAAGCTTTCTTT,CASNRGAVDTEAFF
TRBJ2-2,TRBV19,TRBD1,.,TGTGCCAGTAGGTTATCGGGACAGACCGGGGAGCTGTTTTTT,CASRLSGQTGELFF
TRBJ1-4,TRBV29-1,TRBD1,.,TGCAGCGTTTGCCAAGTTTCGGGACAGTTTAATGAAAAACTGTTTTTT,CSVCQVSGQFNEKLFF
TRBJ1-2,TRBV5-4,.,.,TGTGCCAGCAGCTCCCTGGGGGGTGGCTACACCTTC,CASSSLGGGYTF
TRBJ2-7,TRBV19,.,.,TGTGCCAGTAGTGCAACAGCGACCTCCTACGAGCAGTACTTC,CASSATATSYEQYF
TRBJ1-2,TRBV2,.,.,TGTGCCAGCAGTGACCAGGGCGCCTATGGCTACACCTTC,CASSDQGAYGYTF
TRBJ2-4,TRBV27,TRBD1,once,TGTGCCAGCAGTTCCCTAGGGAAGGGGGCGCAAAACATTCAGTACTTC,CASSSLGKGAQNIQYF
TRBJ2-3,TRBV4-2,.,.,TGTGCCAGCAGCCAATTCAGGGGTACAGGTCCAGATACGCAGTATTTT,CASSQFRGTGPDTQYF
TRBJ1-1,TRBV18,.,.,TGTGCCAGCTCACCAGGACCGTCTAACACTGAAGCTTTCTTT,CASSPGPSNTEAFF
TRBJ2-2,TRBV7-2,.,.,TGTGCCAGCAGCTTAGCACTAGACCGATACGGGGAGCTGTTTTTT,CASSLALDRYGELFF
TRBJ1-2,TRBV2,.,.,TGTGCCAGCCCCAGTCCGTTAGTCTATGGCTACACCTTC,CASPSPLVYGYTF
TRBJ1-3,TRBV4-3,.,.,TGCGCCAGCAGCCAAGATTGGGGGGGTGTCGTTGGAAACACCATATATTTT,CASSQDWGGVVGNTIYF
TRBJ1-1,TRBV11-2,TRBD1,.,TGTGCCAGCAGCTTAGATCCGACAGGGGACACTGAAGCTTTCTTT,CASSLDPTGDTEAFF
TRBJ1-5,TRBV6-5,TRBD1,once,TGTGCCAGCGGGACAGGGGCGTTCCGTAATCAGCCCCAGCATTTT,CASGTGAFRNQPQHF
TRBJ2-7,TRBV7-9,.,.,TGTGCCAGCAGCGCGGGCCTAAGCTCCTACGAGCAGTACTTC,CASSAGLSSYEQYF
TRBJ2-7,TRBV28,TRBD2,.,TGTGCCAGCAGTCTAGCGGGAGCCGGCGAGCAGTACTTC,CASSLAGAGEQYF
TRBJ1-6,TRBV7-2,.,.,TGTGCCAGCAGCGCGCCAGGGATTTCCTATAATTCACCCCTCCACTTT,CASSAPGISYNSPLHF
TRBJ2-7,TRBV5-4,.,.,TGTGCCAGCAGCTTGGACAGGGCCTCCTACGAGCAGTACTTC,CASSLDRASYEQYF
TRBJ2-3,TRBV7-3,.,.,TGTGCCAGCAGCTTAGTCGAATCGGGTACGCAGTATTTT,CASSLVESGTQYF
TRBJ2-7,TRBV20-1,.,.,TGCAGTGCTAGTGGGAAACAGGGTGGCGTTACCTCCTACGAGCAGTACTTC,CSASGKQGGVTSYEQYF
TRBJ2-3,TRBV7-3,.,.,TGTGCCAGCAGCCCTGGCGGGGCCCCAGATACGCAGTATTTT,CASSPGGAPDTQYF
TRBJ1-2,TRBV3-1/TRBV3-2,.,.,TGTGCCAGCAGCCAGGGGGCTTACGGCTACACCTTC,CASSQGAYGYTF
TRBJ2-7,TRBV6-5,.,once,TGTGCCAGCAGGGGGTCGTTATGGGAGCAGTACTTC,CASRGSLWEQYF
TRBJ1-2,TRBV28,.,.,TGTGCCAGCAGTTTGGCGGCCGGCTACACCTTC,CASSLAAGYTF
TRBJ2-7,TRBV6-5,TRBD1,.,TGTGCCAGCAGCACCGGGACAGGAAGAATCGGGCAGTACTTC,CASSTGTGRIGQYF
TRBJ2-6,TRBV6-5,TRBD2,once,TGTGCCAGCAGCCCGGGGGGAGGGGCCAACGTCCTGACTTTC,CASSPGGGANVLTF
TRBJ2-6,TRBV27,TRBD1,.,TGTGCCAGCAGACGGACCGGGACAGGGCCCCTCTCTGGGGCCAACGTCCTGACTTTC,CASRRTGTGPLSGANVLTF
TRBJ2-7,TRBV19,.,.,TGTGCCAGTAGGCAGGTGGCAGACCTCTCCTACGAGCAGTACTTC,CASRQVADLSYEQYF
TRBJ2-4,TRBV27,.,.,TGTGCCAGCAGGGGGCGGACTTCCCTAGCCAAAAACATTCAGTACTTC,CASRGRTSLAKNIQYF
TRBJ1-2,TRBV7-9,.,.,TGTGCCAGCAGCCGCGGACAAAACTATGGCTACACCTTC,CASSRGQNYGYTF
TRBJ1-6,TRBV6-5,.,.,TGTGCCAGCAGTTACAGGAATTCACCCCTCCACTTT,CASSYRNSPLHF